Presented here are 26 T cell receptor beta chains from one specimen sequenced in a study of T and B cells in COVID-19 patients. From blood, roughly 250-550 ng of genomic DNA served as TRB template. Multiplex PCR with BIOMED2 TRB-A/B primer pools amplified TRB rearrangements. TCRdb recomputed calls from the multiplex PCR reads with MiXCR, one row per CDR3 protein. The sample contains about 5,800 distinct CDR3 sequences, roughly 25% of which appear only once. The material sequenced was blood. The source is a human donor with active COVID-19.

This clonotype was recorded a few times. The chain joins TRBV5-1 to TRBJ2-7; D not resolved. The germline V and J ends were trimmed by 7 bases and 1 base, with 18 bases remaining between them. The CDR3 loop spans 15 amino acids. Looked up from germline, CDR1 is SGHRS and CDR2 is YFSETQ. CDR3: CASRLDSGSSYEQYF. CDR3 sequence (DNA): TGCGCCAGCCGCCTTGATTCGGGCTCATCCTACGAGCAGTACTTC.

The sample holds many counts of this clonotype. The chain is built from TRBV30 and TRBJ1-1; unclear D gene. CDR3 length: 13 amino acids. With 0 bases removed from V and 1 base from J, the gap between germline ends came to 6 bases. CDR1 is GTSNPN and CDR2 is SVGIG in the germline V gene (reference sequence). The CDR3 protein is CAWSVLGNTEAFF. The CDR3 DNA follows: TGTGCCTGGAGTGTCCTGGGGAACACTGAAGCTTTCTTT.

V gene TRBV20-1 combines with J gene TRBJ2-7; D assignment may be TRBD1 or TRBD2 (5 bases each). Germline V gene data show CDR1 as DFQATT and CDR2 as SNEGSKA (reference sequence). This CDR3 comprises 14 residues. The V and J ends lost 0 bases and 4 bases respectively, with 13 bases between them. The CDR3 region is CSARDGGSGYEQYF. DNA for the CDR3: TGCAGTGCTAGAGATGGGGGTAGTGGGTACGAGCAGTACTTC.

Remarks on this clonotype: A much bigger clone sits one base away, suggesting this may be a read error. The CDR3 region is CSSISSGRGNNEQFF. The CDR3 DNA is TGTTCCAGCATCTCAAGCGGGAGAGGGAACAATGAGCAGTTCTTC. This chain uses TRBV6-2 or TRBV6-3 with TRBJ2-1; 8 bases align to TRBD2. The CDR3 is 15 residues long. Germline CDR1 MNHEY, CDR2 SVGEGT.

The V gene is TRBV12-3 or TRBV12-4, the J gene TRBJ1-1; TRBD1 aligns across 8 bases. V shed 0 bases and J 11 bases; nucleotides not matched to a gene: 8. This CDR3 has 14 amino acids. The CDR3 is CASSLAQGGQEAFF. The CDR3 DNA follows: TGTGCCAGCAGTTTAGCACAGGGGGGGCAGGAGGCTTTCTTT.

By share of the sample, this clonotype is medium-sized. J is TRBJ2-2 and V is TRBV14; D unresolved. V gave up 3 bases and J gave up 1 base, with 9 bases separating them. The V gene's germline CDR1 is SGHDN and CDR2 FVKESK. The length of the CDR3 is 15 residues. DNA of the CDR3: TGTGCCAGCAGCCAGATTACCGGGAACACCGGGGAGCTGTTTTTT. This sequence encodes CASSQITGNTGELFF. Full variable domain (outside the CDR3, taken from reference TRBV14 and TRBJ2-2): EAGVTQFPSHSVIEKGQTVTLRCDPISGHDNLYWYRRVMGKEIKFLLHFVKESKQDESGMPNNRFLAERTGGTYSTLKVQPAELEDSGVYFCASSQITGNTGELFFGEGSRLTVL.

This clonotype came up many times. The V call is TRBV24-1, the J call TRBJ2-1; TRBD1 agrees at 8 bases. V dropped 6 bases and J dropped 3; count of bases not matched to a gene: 6. This CDR3 region has 15 residues. The germline CDR1 and CDR2 sequences are KGHDR and SFDVKD. CDR3 nucleotides: TGTGCCACCAGTAAAGGACAGGGCTTCTACAATGAGCAGTTCTTC. It encodes CATSKGQGFYNEQFF.

The gene calls are TRBV28 and TRBJ1-2; no reliable D call. In germline, CDR1 is MDHEN, CDR2 SYDVKM. The V and J ends lost 3 bases and 5 bases respectively, with 10 bases between them. This CDR3 spans 13 amino acids. CDR3 sequence reads: CASSLSGFYGYTF. In DNA form, the CDR3 reads TGTGCCAGCAGTTTGTCGGGATTTTATGGCTACACCTTC.

This clonotype was seen at least ten times. The chain couples TRBV14 to TRBJ2-1; D unresolved. V was pared by 4 bases and J by 0 bases, with 13 bases between. CDR1 SGHDN and CDR2 FVKESK come from the germline V gene. The length of the CDR3 is 16 residues. DNA for the CDR3: TGTGCCAGCAGCCCCCCCGCAACCTACTCCTACAATGAGCAGTTCTTC. This sequence encodes CASSPPATYSYNEQFF.

As regards this clonotype: A much larger clone differs from this one at a single base, so this may be a read error. The chain couples TRBV10-3 to TRBJ2-6; D unclear. This CDR3 has 16 residues. The V gene's germline CDR1 is ENHRY and CDR2 SYGVKD. The DNA for the CDR3 is TGTGCCATCAGTGAGTCACGGCCCTCTGGGGTCAACGTCCTGACTTTC. This translates into CAISESRPSGVNVLTF.

As to this clonotype: A much more abundant neighbour one base away suggests this may be a read error. The chain uses TRBV7-9 and TRBJ1-2; possibly TRBD1 for D (6 bases). Germline V gene data show CDR1 as SEHNR and CDR2 as FQNEAQ (reference sequence). CDR3 length: 15 amino acids. The CDR3 region has the DNA TGTACCAGCAGCTTATTACTACAGGGACACTATGGCTACACCTTC. This encodes CTSSLLLQGHYGYTF.

This chain joins TRBV12-3 or TRBV12-4 and TRBJ2-1, with no clear D. The V end was cut by 7 bases, the J end by 4 bases, with 5 bases between. This CDR3 region has 11 residues. The CDR3 region is CASKIYNEQFF. The DNA for the CDR3 is TGTGCCAGCAAAATATACAATGAGCAGTTCTTC.

V usage is TRBV7-4 and J usage is TRBJ1-4; 7 bases match TRBD1. J lost 1 base, V lost 2 bases, and 1 base had no gene match. The germline V gene has CDR1 SGHVT and CDR2 SQSDAQ. This CDR3 comprises 15 residues. The CDR3 sequence is CASSLYRGTNEKLFF. CDR3 coding DNA: TGTGCCAGCAGCTTATACAGGGGAACTAATGAAAAACTGTTTTTT.

This chain joins TRBV27 and TRBJ1-1; perhaps TRBD1 as D (5 bases). CDR1 MNHEY and CDR2 SMNVEV come from the germline V gene (reference sequence). The germline V and J ends were trimmed by 7 bases and 4 bases, with 19 bases remaining between them. This CDR3 has 15 residues. CDR3 in DNA: TGTGCCAGCATAGCGCTTGCAGGGCCGGCCACTGAAGCTTTCTTT. As protein: CASIALAGPATEAFF.

The gene calls are TRBV21-1 and TRBJ2-7. TRBV21-1 corresponds to a pseudogene. This CDR3 region has 16 residues. The CDR3 sequence is CASSKVLGRSSYEQYF. The CDR3 DNA sequence: TGTGCCAGCAGCAAAGTTCTGGGCAGGAGCTCCTACGAGCAGTACTTC.

The chain recombines TRBV11-3 with TRBJ2-5; D may match TRBD1 or TRBD2 (5 bases each). V lost 4 bases and J 5 bases, leaving 11 bases between the germline ends. The CDR3 extends over 13 amino acids. CDR1 is SGHNT and CDR2 is YENEEA in the germline V gene. The CDR3 nucleotides are TGTGCCAGCAGCTGGGGACCGAAGGAGACCCAGTACTTC. Encoded protein: CASSWGPKETQYF.

By sample share, this clonotype is medium-sized. This sequence joins TRBV30 and TRBJ2-1, with unresolved D. There are 15 residues in the CDR3. The germline CDR1 and CDR2 sequences are GTSNPN and SVGIG (reference sequence). V shed 3 bases and J shed 4 bases, with 16 bases lying between them. The CDR3 DNA reads TGTGCCTGGAGACCGACCCTACCCCCATACAATGAGCAGTTCTTC. As protein: CAWRPTLPPYNEQFF.

This clonotype was recorded a few times. The J gene is TRBJ2-5, the V gene TRBV7-9; TRBD2 matches 14 bases. The CDR3 is 17 residues long. V gave up 3 bases and J gave up 2 bases; unmatched junction bases: 5. Germline CDR1 SEHNR, CDR2 FQNEAQ (reference sequence). The CDR3 here is CASSFRLAGGAQETQYF. The CDR3 DNA follows: TGTGCCAGCAGCTTCAGACTAGCGGGAGGGGCACAAGAGACCCAGTACTTC.

This clonotype is medium-sized in the sample. The V and J genes are TRBV19 and TRBJ1-5; 7 bases agree with TRBD1. Trimming took 1 base from V and 6 from J; bases not matched to a gene: 3. CDR3 size: 14 residues. Germline CDR1 is LNHDA and CDR2 is SQIVND (reference sequence). CDR3 nucleotide sequence: TGTGCCAGTAGTATAGGACAGGGTCCTCAGCCCCAGCATTTT. This encodes CASSIGQGPQPQHF.

This clonotype is labeled as medium-sized (0.01 to 0.1%). CDR3 in DNA: TGTGCCAGTAGTATCACAGGGTTAGCCGAGCAGTACTTC. Translated, it gives CASSITGLAEQYF. The chain carries TRBV19 and TRBJ2-7; TRBD1 might be the D (6 bases). The ends were cut back, 3 bases at V and 6 bases at J, with 12 bases in the middle. Germline CDR1 reads LNHDA; CDR2 reads SQIVND (reference sequence). CDR3 length: 13 residues.

This clonotype was seen ten or more times. V gene TRBV6-6 combines with J gene TRBJ2-5, with 7 bases identical to TRBD2. The CDR3 covers 15 residues. V lost 0 bases, J lost 2 bases, and 3 bases stayed unmatched. Germline values: CDR1 MNHNY, CDR2 SVGAGI (reference sequence). The CDR3: CASSYSAGVQETQYF. For the CDR3, the DNA is TGTGCCAGCAGTTACTCTGCGGGGGTTCAAGAGACCCAGTACTTC.

As regards this clonotype: This may stem from a read error, because a much larger clone lies one nucleotide away. The V call is TRBV19, the J call TRBJ1-2; maybe TRBD1 (5 bases). The germline V gene has CDR1 LNHDA and CDR2 SQIVND (reference sequence). V was cut by 7 bases and J by 5 bases, with 20 bases left in between. The CDR3 length is 15 residues. In DNA form, the CDR3 reads TGTGCCAGTATCCAAACCGGGAAGCAGGGATATGGCTACACCTTC. Protein sequence: CASIQTGKQGYGYTF. The full variable domain, in which reference TRBV19 and TRBJ1-2 provide the parts outside the CDR3, is DGGITQSPKYLFRKEGQNVTLSCEQNLNHDAMYWYRQDPGQGLRLIYYSQIVNDFQKGDIAEGYSVSREKKESFPLTVTSAQKNPTAFYLCASIQTGKQGYGYTFGSGTRLTVV.

The chain joins TRBV21-1 to TRBJ2-1. TRBV21-1 is listed as a pseudogene. This CDR3 has 15 residues. The CDR3 nucleotides read TGTGCCAGCAGCAAAGCCAGGGATCTCTACAATGAGCAGTTCTTC. Translated: CASSKARDLYNEQFF.

The chain joins TRBV6-5 to TRBJ1-3; weak D call: TRBD1 (5 bases). CDR1 is MNHEY, CDR2 SVGAGI, per germline. Trimming stripped 2 bases from V and 0 bases from J, with 23 bases between. CDR3 length: 20 amino acids. CDR3: CASSYNILQTVRSSGNTIYF. As DNA, the CDR3 is TGTGCCAGCAGTTACAACATACTTCAGACAGTGCGCAGCTCTGGAAACACCATATATTTT.

V gene TRBV11-1 combines with J gene TRBJ2-1; D is perhaps TRBD2 (5 bases). The J call is uncertain, as TRBJ2-7 better fits the DNA end. The CDR3 is 14 residues long. CDR1 is SGHAT and CDR2 is FQDESV in the germline V gene (reference sequence). CDR3 nucleotides: TGTGCCAGCAGCCCCTGGCTAGCCTACAATGAGCAGTACTTC. Translating it yields CASSPWLAYNEQYF.

By sample share, this clonotype is medium-sized. The chain links TRBV15 to TRBJ2-7; D may be TRBD2 (5 bases). The CDR3 has 14 residues. Germline V lookup: CDR1 LNHNV, CDR2 YYDKDF (reference sequence). V lost 0 bases, J lost 5 bases, and 11 bases lay in between. In DNA form, the CDR3 reads TGTGCCACCAGCAGAGAGGAAGAGAGGGACGAGCAGTACTTC. Translation gives CATSREEERDEQYF.